The clone carrying this T cell receptor beta chain was counted many times. No antigen is known for it. A TCRbeta library incorporating unique molecular identifiers was prepared. TCRdb used MiXCR to reprocess the PCR reads, holding one entry per CDR3 protein. The sample has 200,000 to 250,000 distinct CDR3 sequences; 24% are singletons. The data derive from a study of T-cell reconstitution after alpha-beta-depleted transplantation in children. Study results and limitations: Some patients' high day-60 TCRbeta diversity was attributed to recipient cells surviving conditioning. A year post-transplant, T-cell counts and diversity derived mostly from newly produced T cells. Expanded clones from the graft, numbering several hundred, reportedly supplied alpha-beta T cells about two months after transplant.

This receptor was taken from a female patient aged 2 to 10 who had a stem cell transplant for congenital amegakaryocytic thrombocytopenia, so the T cells may come from the graft donor. Specimen: PBMCs, mostly from graft donor cells, collected 360 days after TCRalphabeta/CD19-depleted stem cell transplant.

The CDR3 sequence: CASSRYYTGGPLTGANVLTF. CDR3 nucleotide sequence: TGTGCCAGCAGCCGCTATTATACGGGAGGGCCCCTAACTGGGGCCAACGTCCTGACTTTC. The rearrangement links TRBV27 to TRBJ2-6, with 8 bases matching TRBD2. Per the germline V gene, CDR1 is MNHEY and CDR2 is SMNVEV (reference sequence). The CDR3 consists of 20 residues. V lost 6 bases, J lost 2 bases, and 18 bases stayed unmatched.